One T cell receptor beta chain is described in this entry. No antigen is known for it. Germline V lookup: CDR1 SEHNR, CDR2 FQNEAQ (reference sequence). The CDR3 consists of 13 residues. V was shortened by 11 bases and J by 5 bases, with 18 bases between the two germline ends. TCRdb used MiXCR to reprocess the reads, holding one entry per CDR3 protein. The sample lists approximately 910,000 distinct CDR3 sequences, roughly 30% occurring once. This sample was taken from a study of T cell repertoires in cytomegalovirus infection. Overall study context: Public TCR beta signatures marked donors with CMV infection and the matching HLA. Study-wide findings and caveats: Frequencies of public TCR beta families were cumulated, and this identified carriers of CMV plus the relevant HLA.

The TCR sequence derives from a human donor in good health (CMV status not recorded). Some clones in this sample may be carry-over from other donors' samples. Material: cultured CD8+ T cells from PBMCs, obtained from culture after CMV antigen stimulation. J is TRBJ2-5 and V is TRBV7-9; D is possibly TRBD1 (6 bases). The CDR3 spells CACGGPIRETQYF. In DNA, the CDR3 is TGTGCCTGTGGGGGCCCTATTAGGGAGACCCAGTACTTC. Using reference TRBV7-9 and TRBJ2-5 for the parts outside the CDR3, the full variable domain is DTGVSQNPRHKITKRGQNVTFRCDPISEHNRLYWYRQTLGQGPEFLTYFQNEAQLEKSRLLSDRFSAERPKGSFSTLEIQRTEQGDSAMYLCACGGPIRETQYFGPGTRLLVL.